The source of this T cell receptor (beta chain) is a study of cytomegalovirus exposure and HLA in healthy donors. Germline V CDR1 and CDR2: LNHDA, SQIVND (reference sequence). The ends were cut back, 3 bases at V and 1 base at J, with 9 bases in the middle. The CDR3 has 15 residues. PCR employed 60 Vbeta and 13 Jbeta primers. Using immunoSEQ multiplex PCR, the repertoire was profiled, and TCRdb retains in-frame clones only, with some absent. The data hold fewer than 70,000 clones, with approximately 70% observed a single time. V gene TRBV19 combines with J gene TRBJ1-4; tentative D call: TRBD1 (5 bases). Sequencing input: PBMCs. The TCR comes from a man aged 45-65 years in good health and CMV-seronegative. In nucleotides, the CDR3 is TGTGCCAGTAGTATTGGGCAGGGAACTAATGAAAAACTGTTTTTT. Translating gives CASSIGQGTNEKLFF.